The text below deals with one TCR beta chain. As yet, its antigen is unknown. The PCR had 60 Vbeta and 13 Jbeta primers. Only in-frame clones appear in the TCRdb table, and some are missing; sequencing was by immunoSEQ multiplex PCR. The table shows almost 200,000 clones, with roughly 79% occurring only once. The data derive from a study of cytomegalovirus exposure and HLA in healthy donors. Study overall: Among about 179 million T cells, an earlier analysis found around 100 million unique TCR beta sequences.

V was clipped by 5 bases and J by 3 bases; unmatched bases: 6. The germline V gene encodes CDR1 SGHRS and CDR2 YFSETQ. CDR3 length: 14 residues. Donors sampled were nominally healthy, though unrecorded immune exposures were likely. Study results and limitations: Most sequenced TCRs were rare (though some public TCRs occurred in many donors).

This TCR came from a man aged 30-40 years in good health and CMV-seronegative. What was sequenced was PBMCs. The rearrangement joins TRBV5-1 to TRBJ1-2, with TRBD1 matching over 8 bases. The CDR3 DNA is TGCGCCAGCAGTCAACAGGGGGGGCACTATGGCTACACCTTC. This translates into CASSQQGGHYGYTF.